The subject of this entry is one T cell receptor beta chain. The germline V and J ends were trimmed by 10 bases and 7 bases, with 22 bases remaining between them. CDR3 length: 14 residues. Germline V gives CDR1 MNHEY, CDR2 SVGAGI. The sample is drawn from a study of blood T cell repertoires in COVID-19. Measured with immunoSEQ multiplex PCR; TCRdb has only the in-frame clones, and not every one. The data hold about 50,000 clones, with more than 75% observed a single time. The rearrangement joins TRBV6-5 to TRBJ1-1; unclear D gene. This TCR derives from a woman aged 55-69 years with acute or convalescent COVID-19. The sample taken for sequencing was peripheral blood. The chain's CDR3 is CATPLESGLIEAFF. Here the CDR3 DNA reads TGTGCCACCCCCTTGGAATCAGGCCTTATTGAAGCTTTCTTT.